This T cell receptor (beta chain) comes out of a study of T cell changes during pregnancy in multiple sclerosis. Germline V gene lookup returns CDR1 SGHKS and CDR2 YYEKEE (reference sequence). Trimming at V came to 2 bases and at J to 2 bases, leaving 5 bases not matched to a gene. The CDR3 spans 15 residues. Libraries were prepared by immunoSEQ multiplex PCR; TCRdb keeps only in-frame clonotypes and omits some of them. The sample carries over 90,000 clones, 92% recorded once. The J gene is TRBJ2-3, the V gene TRBV5-5; 7 positions agree with TRBD2. The receptor was derived from a female donor with multiple sclerosis, enrolled in a pregnancy study. Sequenced here: peripheral blood, sampled after pregnancy. The CDR3 sequence: CASSFRLADTDTQYF. Written as DNA, the CDR3 is TGTGCCAGCAGCTTTCGGCTAGCGGACACAGATACGCAGTATTTT.